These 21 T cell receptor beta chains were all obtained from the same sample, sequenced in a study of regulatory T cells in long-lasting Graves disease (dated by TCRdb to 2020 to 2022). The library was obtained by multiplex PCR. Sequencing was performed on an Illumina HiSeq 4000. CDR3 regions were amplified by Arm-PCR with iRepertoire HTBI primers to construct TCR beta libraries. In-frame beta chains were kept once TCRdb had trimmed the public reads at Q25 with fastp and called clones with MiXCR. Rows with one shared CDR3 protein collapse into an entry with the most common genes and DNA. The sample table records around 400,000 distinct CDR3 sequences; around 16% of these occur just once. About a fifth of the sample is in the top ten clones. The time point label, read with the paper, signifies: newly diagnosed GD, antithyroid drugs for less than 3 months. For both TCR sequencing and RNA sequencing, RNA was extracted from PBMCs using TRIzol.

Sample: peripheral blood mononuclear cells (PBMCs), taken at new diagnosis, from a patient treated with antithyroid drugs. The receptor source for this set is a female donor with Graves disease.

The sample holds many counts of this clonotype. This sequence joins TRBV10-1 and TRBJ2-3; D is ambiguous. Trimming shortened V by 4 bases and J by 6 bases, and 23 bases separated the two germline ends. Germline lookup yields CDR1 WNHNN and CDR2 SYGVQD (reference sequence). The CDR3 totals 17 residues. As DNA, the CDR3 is TGCGCCAGCAGTGCATCAACAAGTAGTTTTGCCGGGGATACGCAGTATTTT. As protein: CASSASTSSFAGDTQYF.

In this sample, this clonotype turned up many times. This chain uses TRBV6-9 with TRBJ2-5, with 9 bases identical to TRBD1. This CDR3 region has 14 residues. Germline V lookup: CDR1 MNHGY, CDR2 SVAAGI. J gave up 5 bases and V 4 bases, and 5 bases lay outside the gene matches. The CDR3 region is CASSWGQGGETQYF. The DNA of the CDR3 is TGTGCCAGCAGTTGGGGACAGGGTGGGGAGACCCAGTACTTC.

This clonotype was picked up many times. CDR3: CASIGQGNTEAFF. The CDR3 DNA follows: TGTGCCAGCATTGGACAGGGGAACACTGAAGCTTTCTTT. The chain uses TRBV6-2 or TRBV6-3 and TRBJ1-1; 8 bases align to TRBD1. From germline, CDR1 is MNHEY and CDR2 SVGEGT. V was clipped by 7 bases and J by 1 base; unmatched bases: 2. This CDR3 comprises 13 residues.

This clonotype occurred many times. The CDR3 protein is CSDRGAGGYTF. For the CDR3, the DNA is TGCAGCGACAGGGGAGCTGGTGGCTACACCTTC. The genes are TRBV29-1 and TRBJ1-2, with TRBD1 identical over 7 bases. V was clipped by 7 bases and J by 7 bases; unmatched bases: 6. The CDR3 is 11 residues long. Germline V gene sequence: CDR1 SQVTM, CDR2 ANQGSEA.

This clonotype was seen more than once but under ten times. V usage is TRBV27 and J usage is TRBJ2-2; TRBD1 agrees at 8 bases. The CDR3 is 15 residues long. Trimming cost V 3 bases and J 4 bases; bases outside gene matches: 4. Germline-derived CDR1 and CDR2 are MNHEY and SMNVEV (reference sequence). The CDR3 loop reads CASSLVQGVTGELFF. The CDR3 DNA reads TGTGCCAGCAGTTTGGTACAGGGGGTCACCGGGGAGCTGTTTTTT.

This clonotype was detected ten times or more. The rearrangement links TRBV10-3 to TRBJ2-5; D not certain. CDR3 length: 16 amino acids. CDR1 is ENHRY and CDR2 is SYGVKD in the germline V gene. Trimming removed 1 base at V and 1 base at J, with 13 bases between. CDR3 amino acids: CAISEFTAHSQETQYF. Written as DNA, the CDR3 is TGTGCCATCAGTGAGTTCACAGCCCATAGCCAAGAGACCCAGTACTTC.

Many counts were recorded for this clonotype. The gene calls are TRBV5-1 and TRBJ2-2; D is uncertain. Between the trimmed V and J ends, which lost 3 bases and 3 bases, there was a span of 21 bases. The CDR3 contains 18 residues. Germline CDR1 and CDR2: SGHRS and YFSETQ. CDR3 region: CASSYRPRGSSHTGELFF. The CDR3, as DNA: TGCGCCAGCAGCTATCGCCCGCGCGGTAGCTCCCACACCGGGGAGCTGTTTTTT.

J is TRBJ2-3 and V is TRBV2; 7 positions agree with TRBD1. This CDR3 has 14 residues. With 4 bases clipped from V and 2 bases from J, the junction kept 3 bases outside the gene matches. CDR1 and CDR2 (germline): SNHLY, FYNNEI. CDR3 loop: CASSGQGPTDTQYF. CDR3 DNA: TGTGCCAGCAGTGGACAGGGCCCCACAGATACGCAGTATTTT.

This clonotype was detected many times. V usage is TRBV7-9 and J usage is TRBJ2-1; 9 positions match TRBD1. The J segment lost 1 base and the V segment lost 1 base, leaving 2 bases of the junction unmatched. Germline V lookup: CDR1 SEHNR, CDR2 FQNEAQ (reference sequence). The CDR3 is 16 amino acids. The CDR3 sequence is CASSLGGTGSYNEQFF. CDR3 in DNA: TGTGCCAGCAGCTTAGGTGGGACAGGGTCCTACAATGAGCAGTTCTTC.

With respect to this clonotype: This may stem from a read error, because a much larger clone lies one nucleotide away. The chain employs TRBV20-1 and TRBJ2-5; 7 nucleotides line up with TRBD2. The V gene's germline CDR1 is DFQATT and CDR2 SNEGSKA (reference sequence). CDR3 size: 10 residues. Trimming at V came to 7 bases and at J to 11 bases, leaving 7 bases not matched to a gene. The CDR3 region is CSVGLAEQYF. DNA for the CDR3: TGCAGTGTGGGCCTAGCGGAGCAGTACTTC.

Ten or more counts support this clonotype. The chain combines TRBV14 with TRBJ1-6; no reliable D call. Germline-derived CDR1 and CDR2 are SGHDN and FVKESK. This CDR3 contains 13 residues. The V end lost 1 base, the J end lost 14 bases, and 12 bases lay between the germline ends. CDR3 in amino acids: CASSQVGLSALHF. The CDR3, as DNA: TGTGCCAGCAGCCAAGTAGGCCTTTCGGCCCTCCACTTT.

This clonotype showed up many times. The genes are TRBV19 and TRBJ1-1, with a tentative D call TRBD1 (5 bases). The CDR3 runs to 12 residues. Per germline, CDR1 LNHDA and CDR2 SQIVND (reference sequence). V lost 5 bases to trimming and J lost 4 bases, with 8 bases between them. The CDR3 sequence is CASSRGVTEAFF. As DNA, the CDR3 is TGTGCCAGTAGTCGGGGGGTCACTGAAGCTTTCTTT.

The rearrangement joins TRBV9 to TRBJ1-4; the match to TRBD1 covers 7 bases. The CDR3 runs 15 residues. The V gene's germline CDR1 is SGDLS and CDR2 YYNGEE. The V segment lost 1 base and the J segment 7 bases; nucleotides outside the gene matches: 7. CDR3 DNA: TGTGCCAGCAGCGTAAACGGAGGGGGCGGTGAAAAACTGTTTTTT. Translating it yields CASSVNGGGGEKLFF.

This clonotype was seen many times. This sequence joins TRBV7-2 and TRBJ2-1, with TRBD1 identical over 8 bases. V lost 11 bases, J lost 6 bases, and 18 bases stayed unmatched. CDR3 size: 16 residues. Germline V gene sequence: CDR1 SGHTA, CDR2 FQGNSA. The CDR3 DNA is TGTGCCTGCTCTGGGGATGGGACAGGAGAAATCAATGAGCAGTTCTTC. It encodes CACSGDGTGEINEQFF.

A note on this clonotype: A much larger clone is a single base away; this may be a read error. As DNA, the CDR3 is TGTGCCAGCAGCGGAGTAATAGCGGGGAACACCAGGGAGCTGTTTTTT. Protein product: CASSGVIAGNTRELFF. V gene TRBV6-1 combines with J gene TRBJ2-2, with 8 positions matching TRBD2. The CDR3 runs 16 residues. In germline, CDR1 is MNHNS, CDR2 SASEGT.

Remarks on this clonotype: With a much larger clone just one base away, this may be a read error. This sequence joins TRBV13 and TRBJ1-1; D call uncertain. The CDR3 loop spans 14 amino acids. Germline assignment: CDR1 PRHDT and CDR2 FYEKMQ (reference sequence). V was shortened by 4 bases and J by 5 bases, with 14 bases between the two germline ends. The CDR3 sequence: CASSSTWVGTEAFF. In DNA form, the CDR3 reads TGTGCCAGCAGCTCAACATGGGTAGGAACTGAAGCTTTCTTT.

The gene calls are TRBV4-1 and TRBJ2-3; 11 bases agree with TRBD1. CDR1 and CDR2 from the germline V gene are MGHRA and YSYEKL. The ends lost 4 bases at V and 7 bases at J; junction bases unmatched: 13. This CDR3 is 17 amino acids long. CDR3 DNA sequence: TGCGCCAGCAGCCCCCGCGAGGGACAGGGGGTTCTAAATACGCAGTATTTT. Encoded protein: CASSPREGQGVLNTQYF.

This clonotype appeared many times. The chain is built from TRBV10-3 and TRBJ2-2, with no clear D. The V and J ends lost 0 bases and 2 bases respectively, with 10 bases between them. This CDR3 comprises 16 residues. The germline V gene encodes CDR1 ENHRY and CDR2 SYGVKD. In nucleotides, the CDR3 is TGTGCCATCAGTGAGTCAGAGAGGAGAAACACCGGGGAGCTGTTTTTT. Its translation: CAISESERRNTGELFF.

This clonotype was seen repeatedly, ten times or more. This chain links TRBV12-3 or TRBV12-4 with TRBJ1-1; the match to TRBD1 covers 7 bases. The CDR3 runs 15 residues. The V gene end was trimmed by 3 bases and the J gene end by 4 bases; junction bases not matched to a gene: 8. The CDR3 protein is CASSFDGTVGTEAFF. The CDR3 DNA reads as TGTGCCAGCAGTTTTGACGGGACAGTGGGCACTGAAGCTTTCTTT.

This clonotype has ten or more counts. CDR3 DNA: TGTGCCAGCTCGGGCTTCCAAGAGACCCAGTACTTC. It is translated as CASSGFQETQYF. The rearrangement joins TRBV13 to TRBJ2-5; no clear D. The V end was cut by 8 bases, the J end by 1 base, with 8 bases between. Germline lookup yields CDR1 PRHDT and CDR2 FYEKMQ (reference sequence). CDR3 length: 12 amino acids.

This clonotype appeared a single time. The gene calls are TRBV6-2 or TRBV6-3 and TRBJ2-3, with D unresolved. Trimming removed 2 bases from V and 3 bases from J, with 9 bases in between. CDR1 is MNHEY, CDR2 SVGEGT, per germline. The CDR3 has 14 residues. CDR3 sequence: CASSYTGTTDTQYF. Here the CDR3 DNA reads TGTGCCAGCAGTTACACCGGAACTACAGATACGCAGTATTTT.